A selection of T cell receptor beta chains follows, all from one sample in a study of blood T cells in healthy people across ages. TCRdb itself ran the 5' RACE reads through MiXCR, one entry per CDR3 protein. Of hundreds of thousands of distinct CDR3 sequences detected, roughly 60% appear once; the ten largest clones hold about 20%. The sample comprised blood. The receptors stem from a man aged 30 to 45 in good health. CDR3s include the opening cysteine and the closing phenylalanine or tryptophan. The D gene is left open where the match is weak. Rows give clone size only sometimes, using once, few, many, or a class for an expanded clone.

len	v_gene	j_gene	d_gene	abundance	CDR3aa	CDR3nt
13	TRBV29-1	TRBJ2-7	TRBD1	.	CSVGLQGIHEQYF	TGCAGCGTTGGACTACAGGGGATCCACGAGCAGTACTTC
13	TRBV2	TRBJ2-7	TRBD1	.	CASSENRGDEQYF	TGTGCCAGCAGTGAGAACAGGGGAGACGAGCAGTACTTC
14	TRBV20-1	TRBJ2-3	TRBD2	.	CSADPSGRRDTQYF	TGCAGTGCAGACCCTAGCGGGAGACGTGATACGCAGTATTTT
15	TRBV6-5	TRBJ2-1	TRBD2	.	CASSPRVGGGNEQFF	TGTGCCAGCAGTCCCCGGGTGGGCGGGGGCAATGAGCAGTTCTTC
13	TRBV7-2	TRBJ1-4	.	.	CASSLDRGEKLFF	TGTGCCAGCAGCTTGGACAGAGGTGAAAAACTGTTTTTT
13	TRBV20-1	TRBJ2-7	TRBD2	few	CSAHGGGFGEQYF	TGCAGTGCCCATGGGGGGGGTTTCGGCGAGCAGTACTTC
13	TRBV7-2	TRBJ1-5	.	once	CASSQAINQPQHF	TGTGCCAGCAGCCAAGCCATTAATCAGCCCCAGCATTTT
11	TRBV29-1	TRBJ2-4	.	few	CSVGGENIQYF	TGCAGCGTTGGTGGGGAAAACATTCAGTACTTC
16	TRBV6-2/TRBV6-3	TRBJ2-5	.	once	CASSGRPGSSRETQYF	TGTGCCAGCAGCGGACGTCCCGGATCTTCAAGAGAGACCCAGTACTTC
13	TRBV7-9	TRBJ2-7	.	.	CASSMDIYYEQYF	TGTGCCAGCAGCATGGACATCTACTACGAGCAGTACTTC
14	TRBV7-2	TRBJ2-1	.	few	CASSLDYRGNEQFF	TGTGCCAGCAGCTTAGACTACCGGGGCAATGAGCAGTTCTTC
13	TRBV2	TRBJ2-7	TRBD1	once	CASMGDSVYEQYF	TGTGCCAGCATGGGGGACAGTGTCTACGAGCAGTACTTC
12	TRBV6-5	TRBJ2-7	.	.	CASSKQAYEQYF	TGTGCCAGCAGCAAACAGGCCTACGAGCAGTACTTC
14	TRBV7-6	TRBJ1-1	.	.	CASSRTTASTEAFF	TGTGCCAGCAGTCGCACGACAGCATCCACTGAAGCTTTCTTT
17	TRBV20-1	TRBJ2-3	.	few	CSAYRVVPHKRADTQYF	TGCAGTGCTTACCGTGTTGTTCCCCACAAAAGGGCAGATACGCAGTATTTT
15	TRBV29-1	TRBJ1-2	TRBD1	.	CSVARSRGQMEGYTF	TGCAGCGTTGCCCGGTCCAGGGGGCAAATGGAAGGCTACACCTTC
14	TRBV12-3/TRBV12-4	TRBJ2-7	.	few	CASSLQGGGYEQYF	TGTGCCAGCAGCCTACAGGGTGGGGGCTACGAGCAGTACTTC
11	TRBV29-1	TRBJ2-6	.	.	CSVAGANVLTF	TGCAGCGTTGCCGGGGCAAACGTCCTGACTTTC
15	TRBV20-1	TRBJ2-7	.	.	CSAREPGLIYNEQYF	TGCAGTGCTAGAGAACCGGGACTGATTTACAATGAGCAGTACTTC
15	TRBV12-3/TRBV12-4	TRBJ2-3	TRBD1	.	CASSIDRGRISTQYF	TGTGCCAGCAGTATAGACAGGGGGCGTATAAGTACGCAGTATTTT
16	TRBV20-1	TRBJ2-3	TRBD2	.	CSARDLLAGGTDTQYF	TGCAGTGCTAGAGATCTCCTAGCGGGAGGGACAGATACGCAGTATTTT
14	TRBV2	TRBJ2-3	TRBD2	once	CASRDGAGADTQYF	TGTGCCAGCAGGGACGGCGCGGGAGCAGATACGCAGTATTTT
13	TRBV12-3/TRBV12-4	TRBJ1-2	.	.	CASSLWTEDGYTF	TGTGCCAGCAGTTTGTGGACGGAGGATGGCTACACCTTC
15	TRBV4-2	TRBJ1-1	.	.	CASSQGGSMNTEAFF	TGTGCCAGCAGCCAAGGTGGCTCTATGAACACTGAAGCTTTCTTT
12	TRBV28	TRBJ2-5	TRBD2	few	CASQRGQETQYF	TGTGCCAGTCAGCGGGGTCAAGAGACCCAGTACTTC
16	TRBV11-3	TRBJ2-1	.	.	CASSSSRDQSYNEQFF	TGTGCCAGCAGCTCCAGCCGGGACCAATCCTACAATGAGCAGTTCTTC
12	TRBV13	TRBJ2-7	.	few	CASSLGKYEQYF	TGTGCCAGCAGCTTAGGAAAATACGAGCAGTACTTC
13	TRBV20-1	TRBJ2-5	.	.	CSARRGFQETQYF	TGCAGTGCTAGGCGGGGTTTCCAAGAGACCCAGTACTTC
14	TRBV12-3/TRBV12-4	TRBJ2-2	.	.	CASSPPVFSGELFF	TGTGCCAGCAGTCCTCCTGTCTTTTCCGGGGAGCTGTTTTTT
19	TRBV5-1	TRBJ2-7	TRBD2	few	CASSFFAQREGSPSYEQYF	TGCGCCAGCAGCTTTTTCGCCCAGCGGGAGGGCTCTCCATCCTACGAGCAGTACTTC
17	TRBV7-2	TRBJ2-5	TRBD2	.	CASSSRSVLAGVTTQYF	TGTGCCAGCAGCTCACGGAGTGTGCTAGCGGGGGTCACGACCCAGTACTTC
16	TRBV5-1	TRBJ2-7	TRBD2	few	CASSLASGGAGRLLFF	TGCGCCAGCAGCTTGGCTAGCGGGGGGGCCGGTAGGCTACTGTTCTTC
16	TRBV7-2	TRBJ1-3	.	.	CASSLEVQGYGNTIYF	TGTGCCAGCAGCTTAGAAGTTCAGGGTTACGGAAACACCATATATTTT
15	TRBV20-1	TRBJ1-6	.	.	CSARDEKGNTSPLHF	TGCAGTGCTAGAGATGAGAAAGGGAACACTTCACCCCTCCACTTT
14	TRBV5-5	TRBJ2-7	.	many	CASSFGRSSYEQYF	TGTGCCAGCAGCTTCGGCCGGAGCTCCTACGAGCAGTACTTC
15	TRBV5-1	TRBJ2-7	TRBD1	.	CASSLEGQGRDEQYF	TGCGCCAGCAGCTTGGAGGGACAGGGGAGAGACGAGCAGTACTTC